The rows below give T cell receptor beta chains drawn from one sample of a study of T-cell memory formation after mild COVID-19. MiXCR, run by TCRdb on the 5' RACE reads, gives a single entry per CDR3 protein. The table shows 580,000 or so distinct CDR3 sequences, with roughly 17% occurring only once. Sequencing used PBMCs or a T cell subset sorted from them (not recorded which). These receptors originate from an adult woman who had mild COVID-19 (a few samples of this study predate the infection). Cell type and time point are not known. The CDR3 runs from the conserved cysteine through the conserved F or W. D genes are given only for firm matches. Clone size is shown for a subset of rows, as once, few, many or a class of expanded clone.

clone_size j_call d_call v_call cdr3_aa cdr3_nt
- TRBJ1-1 - TRBV5-1 CASSLAEMNTEAFF TGCGCCAGCAGCTTGGCCGAGATGAACACTGAAGCTTTCTTT
- TRBJ1-1 - TRBV7-9 CANSPRGRDGTEAFF TGTGCCAACTCCCCTCGGGGGCGGGATGGCACTGAAGCTTTCTTT
- TRBJ1-4 - TRBV9 CASSPREGQAEKLFF TGTGCCAGCAGCCCCCGAGAGGGGCAAGCTGAAAAACTGTTTTTT
few TRBJ2-3 TRBD1 TRBV7-2 CASRILQGALRDTQYF TGTGCCAGCAGGATTCTACAGGGGGCGCTGAGAGATACGCAGTATTTT
few TRBJ1-5 TRBD1 TRBV5-6 CASSSGTAYNQPQHF TGTGCCAGCAGCTCTGGGACAGCCTACAATCAGCCCCAGCATTTT
- TRBJ2-5 - TRBV7-6 CASSLAFPETQYF TGTGCCAGCAGCTTAGCGTTTCCAGAGACCCAGTACTTC
- TRBJ2-5 TRBD2 TRBV5-5 CASSSLGLAGDWETQYF TGTGCCAGCAGCTCCCTGGGACTAGCGGGGGATTGGGAGACCCAGTACTTC
few TRBJ1-4 TRBD1 TRBV12-3/TRBV12-4 CASSLAGTGGEKLFF TGTGCCAGCAGTCTCGCCGGGACAGGGGGTGAAAAACTGTTTTTT
- TRBJ1-2 - TRBV7-9 CASSFVDGGYTF TGTGCCAGCAGCTTCGTGGATGGGGGCTACACCTTC
few TRBJ1-1 - TRBV2 CASRPSGSRAEAFF TGTGCCAGCCGGCCTAGCGGCAGTCGGGCCGAAGCTTTCTTT
few TRBJ2-7 - TRBV7-9 CASSLEARVYEQYF TGTGCCAGCAGCTTAGAGGCCAGGGTCTACGAGCAGTACTTC
few TRBJ1-1 TRBD1 TRBV12-3/TRBV12-4 CASSLSSGQGAFTEAFF TGTGCCAGCAGTTTAAGTAGCGGGCAGGGGGCGTTCACTGAAGCTTTCTTT
few TRBJ2-7 - TRBV2 CASSERGGYEQYF TGTGCCAGCAGTGAAAGAGGGGGTTACGAGCAGTACTTC
once TRBJ2-7 TRBD2 TRBV20-1 CSAQWAGTREQYF TGCAGTGCGCAGTGGGCGGGGACTAGGGAGCAGTACTTC
- TRBJ2-5 - TRBV13 CASSAGQYSGTQYF TGTGCCAGCAGCGCGGGACAGTATTCTGGGACCCAGTACTTC
few TRBJ2-3 TRBD2 TRBV6-5 CAPSRGLAGGCHTDTQYF TGTGCCCCCTCCAGAGGACTAGCGGGCGGATGCCACACAGATACGCAGTATTTT
few TRBJ1-6 - TRBV20-1 CSASQISSYNSPLHF TGCAGTGCTAGTCAAATTAGCTCCTATAATTCACCCCTCCACTTT